This T cell receptor (beta chain) was identified during a study of T cell responses to AZD1222 COVID-19 vaccine. Notes on this clone: What it binds is not known.

Germline V gives CDR1 SGDLS, CDR2 YYNGEE. The CDR3 covers 13 residues. J lost 7 bases, V lost 4 bases, and 5 bases had no gene match. Study-wide points: The sample set comprised mostly white British donors with more females, and clonal diversity was possibly underestimated. Spike-specific TCR depth and breadth grew after two AZD1222 doses. Only a handful of AZD1222 recipients, several in all, had baseline seropositivity.

This table comes from immunoSEQ multiplex PCR, and its TCRdb copy is limited to in-frame clones, with some not included. The sample contains 60,000 to 70,000 clones, over 75% of which appear only once. The sequencing here drew on peripheral blood, taken on day 0 of AZD1222 vaccination. The rearrangement joins TRBV9 to TRBJ2-7; 10 nucleotides match TRBD2. The source is an adult in good health. For the CDR3, the DNA is TGTGCCAGCAGCAAAGTACTAGCGGGGGAGCAGTACTTC. Amino acid sequence: CASSKVLAGEQYF. Based on the CDR3 plus reference TRBV9 and TRBJ2-7, the full variable domain is DSGVTQTPKHLITATGQRVTLRCSPRSGDLSVYWYQQSLDQGLQFLIQYYNGEERAKGNILERFSAQQFPDLHSELNLSSLELGDSALYFCASSKVLAGEQYFGPGTRLTVT.